What follows is one TCR beta chain and its context. This entry comes from a study of blood T cell repertoires in COVID-19. TCRdb's table, derived via immunoSEQ multiplex PCR, lists solely in-frame clones and lacks some. This sample has roughly 280,000 clones, with about 87% found just once. The TCR originated in a woman between 50 and 59 years old who had recovered from COVID-19. Sequenced: PBMCs or T cells enriched from blood (not recorded which).

Here the CDR3 DNA reads TGTGCCAGCAGCGGCGACAGTAGACTGAACACTGAAGCTTTCTTT. Its protein product is CASSGDSRLNTEAFF. The chain recombines TRBV9 with TRBJ1-1; perhaps TRBD1 as D (5 bases). V lost 3 bases and J 0 bases, leaving 12 bases between the germline ends. This CDR3 comprises 15 residues. From germline, CDR1 is SGDLS and CDR2 YYNGEE.